This T cell receptor beta chain was sequenced during a study of somatic mutations in cytotoxic T cells in rheumatoid arthritis. Overall study: Flow cytometry sorted some V beta antibody-stained T-cell populations to nearly 100% purity, V beta1+ cells among them being sequenced for TCRB.

TCRdb keeps only in-frame clones here, not all; method: immunoSEQ multiplex PCR. This sample has 18,000 or so clones, with 74% found just once. Germline V lookup: CDR1 LGHNA, CDR2 YNFKEQ. The CDR3 runs 16 residues. Both CD4+ and CD8+ cells were separated through positive magnetic bead selection, and their purity was verified using flow cytometry. This clone came up a few times. One end of the junction fails to match germline, which may point to a read error. The TCR originated in a man between 60 and 70 years old in good health. This rearrangement joins TRBV4-2 to TRBJ1-6, with D possibly TRBD1 on 6 matching bases. The specimen sequenced was CD8+ T cells sorted from blood. As DNA, the CDR3 is TGTGCCAGCAGTCAAGAGGGGGAGGGTGAGGATTCACCCCTCCACTTT. This codes for CASSQEGEGEDSPLHF.